The 25 T cell receptor beta chains below were found in one sample sequenced in a study of identical twins (dated by TCRdb to about 2016). Libraries were made using 5' RACE. Sequencing was carried out with an Illumina HiSeq 2000. TCRdb applied fastp at Q25 and MiXCR to the public reads, then kept only in-frame beta chains. Entries that share a CDR3 protein sequence are merged under the most common genes and DNA. This sample has fewer than 800,000 distinct CDR3 sequences in its table, and just over 7% of those were observed once. Of the sample, over 1.5% is held by the ten largest clones. These data also formed part of another study, on yellow fever vaccine responses in identical twins.

Input material: PBMCs. These receptors came from a young woman in good health.

V usage is TRBV5-8 and J usage is TRBJ1-5, with D possibly being TRBD1 (6 bases). The CDR3 extends over 15 amino acids. Germline CDR1 and CDR2: SGHTS and YDEGEE. Trimming stripped 1 base from V and 6 bases from J, with 14 bases between. DNA of the CDR3: TGTGCCAGCAGCTTGCCGGGACACAAGATTCAGCCCCAGCATTTT. Protein sequence: CASSLPGHKIQPQHF.

In this sample, this clonotype turned up a few times. This sequence joins TRBV2 and TRBJ1-4, with TRBD1 identical over 9 bases. V lost 2 bases, J lost 7 bases, and 5 bases stayed unmatched. The CDR3 has 15 residues. Looked up from germline, CDR1 is SNHLY and CDR2 is FYNNEI. In DNA, the CDR3 is TGTGCCAGCAGTGAAATGGGACAGGGCCGTGAAAAACTGTTTTTT. Translating it yields CASSEMGQGREKLFF.

This clonotype was detected many times. The chain carries TRBV7-6 and TRBJ1-6; D is unclear. CDR1 and CDR2 from the germline V gene are SGHVS and FNYEAQ. The CDR3 has 14 residues. The V end was cut by 0 bases, the J end by 7 bases, with 7 bases between. The CDR3, as DNA: TGTGCCAGCAGCTTAGCAGGGTCCAATTCACCCCTCCACTTT. Translating gives CASSLAGSNSPLHF.

The chain combines TRBV29-1 with TRBJ2-7, with 10 nucleotides matching TRBD2. The CDR3 runs 16 residues. Looked up from germline, CDR1 is SQVTM and CDR2 is ANQGSEA. V lost 6 bases, J lost 2 bases, and 13 bases stayed unmatched. The CDR3 DNA reads as TGCAGCGTGCTGGCCTTCGGGGGGACTAGCGCCTACGAGCAGTACTTC. Its protein product is CSVLAFGGTSAYEQYF.

In its sample, this clonotype was seen many times. This chain connects TRBV4-1 to TRBJ2-1; the match to TRBD2 covers 10 bases. J was trimmed by 7 bases and V by 1 base; bases with no gene match: 7. This CDR3 spans 16 amino acids. Germline lookup yields CDR1 MGHRA and CDR2 YSYEKL. This CDR3 is CASSQGSSGSLNEQFF. The CDR3 coding sequence is TGCGCCAGCAGCCAAGGGTCTAGCGGGAGTTTAAATGAGCAGTTCTTC.

The table lists this clonotype with many counts. The V gene is TRBV29-1, the J gene TRBJ2-3; 7 bases are shared with TRBD1. The CDR3 sequence is 14 residues long. V was pared by 1 base and J by 3 bases, with 4 bases of the junction left unmatched. Germline CDR1 SQVTM, CDR2 ANQGSEA. CDR3 DNA: TGCAGCGTTGAAGCGAGACAGGGAACAGATACGCAGTATTTT. Protein sequence: CSVEARQGTDTQYF.

This chain joins TRBV7-6 and TRBJ1-1; D not certain. The CDR3 consists of 16 residues. The germline V and J ends were trimmed by 4 bases and 0 bases, with 15 bases remaining between them. The germline CDR1 and CDR2 sequences are SGHVS and FNYEAQ. The CDR3, as DNA: TGTGCCAGCAGCTCCGGGCCTTCCACCATGAACACTGAAGCTTTCTTT. This sequence encodes CASSSGPSTMNTEAFF.

Only a few counts were recorded for this clonotype. This chain uses TRBV7-2 with TRBJ2-3, with a tentative D call TRBD1 (6 bases). Per germline, CDR1 SGHTA and CDR2 FQGNSA. This CDR3 has 11 residues. This CDR3 reads CARQDTDTQYF. DNA of the CDR3: TGTGCACGACAGGACACAGATACGCAGTATTTT.

The chain has TRBV4-1 and TRBJ1-2; D gene uncertain. The CDR3 totals 15 residues. Per the germline V gene, CDR1 is MGHRA and CDR2 is YSYEKL. Deletions cut 7 bases from V and 0 bases from J, with 15 bases between. The CDR3 nucleotides read TGCGCCAGCACCCCTATGGATTCCACTAACTATGGCTACACCTTC. Translated: CASTPMDSTNYGYTF.

This clonotype has a handful of counts. The gene calls are TRBV29-1 and TRBJ2-7, with TRBD1 as a possible D gene (5 bases). Germline assignment: CDR1 SQVTM and CDR2 ANQGSEA. V lost 6 bases, J lost 0 bases, and 12 bases lay in between. The CDR3 is 13 residues long. The CDR3 protein is CSVFVGHSYEQYF. As DNA, the CDR3 is TGCAGCGTATTCGTAGGACACTCCTACGAGCAGTACTTC.

This clonotype came up a few times. The chain uses TRBV6-5 and TRBJ2-1, with a possible D match to TRBD2 (6 bases). The V gene lost 4 bases and the J gene lost 5 bases, with 15 bases spanning the gap. The V gene's germline CDR1 is MNHEY and CDR2 SVGAGI. This CDR3 contains 15 residues. CDR3 loop: CASSSPTRAHNEQFF. CDR3 sequence (DNA): TGTGCCAGCAGTTCCCCGACTAGGGCCCACAATGAGCAGTTCTTC.

This clonotype came up many times. The chain employs TRBV6-2 or TRBV6-3 and TRBJ1-4; 7 nucleotides line up with TRBD1. CDR3 length equals 14 residues. Germline assignment: CDR1 MNHEY and CDR2 SVGEGT. J lost 7 bases, V lost 5 bases, and 7 bases had no gene match. The DNA for the CDR3 is TGTGCCAGCAGTCCACAGGGGCTGGCTGAAAAACTGTTTTTT. Its protein product is CASSPQGLAEKLFF.

This clonotype was observed many times. The chain links TRBV12-3 or TRBV12-4 to TRBJ1-4; 9 bases align to TRBD1. The CDR3 has 15 residues. V lost 5 bases, J lost 6 bases, and 7 bases stayed unmatched. CDR3 sequence (DNA): TGTGCCAGCAGTCCCGGGGACAGGGATGATGAAAAACTGTTTTTT. Translating gives CASSPGDRDDEKLFF.

This clonotype was detected only a few times. This chain uses TRBV12-3 or TRBV12-4 with TRBJ2-7; TRBD1 is a possible D gene (5 bases). The CDR3 consists of 14 residues. The V end lost 1 base, the J end lost 2 bases, and 9 bases lay between the germline ends. CDR3 protein: CASSLEGRPYEQYF. For the CDR3, the DNA is TGTGCCAGCAGTTTAGAGGGGCGGCCCTACGAGCAGTACTTC.

This clonotype was recorded at least ten times. This rearrangement joins TRBV20-1 to TRBJ1-6; D not resolved. V gave up 2 bases and J gave up 8 bases, with 4 bases separating them. The CDR3 runs to 11 residues. Germline CDR1 is DFQATT and CDR2 is SNEGSKA (reference sequence). CDR3 sequence reads: CSARSDSPLHF. Written as DNA, the CDR3 is TGCAGTGCTAGATCGGATTCACCCCTCCACTTT.

This clonotype appeared many times. The chain employs TRBV10-3 and TRBJ2-3, with D hard to call. The V end was cut by 6 bases, the J end by 1 base, with 5 bases between. The CDR3 consists of 12 residues. Germline values: CDR1 ENHRY, CDR2 SYGVKD. CDR3 protein: CAISFGTDTQYF. In DNA, the CDR3 is TGTGCCATCAGCTTCGGCACAGATACGCAGTATTTT.

In this sample, this clonotype turned up many times. The V call is TRBV5-1, the J call TRBJ2-1, with TRBD2 as a possible D gene (6 bases). Germline CDR1 reads SGHRS; CDR2 reads YFSETQ. The CDR3 length is 16 residues. V was clipped by 5 bases and J by 0 bases, with 15 bases between them. Written as DNA, the CDR3 is TGCGCCAGCAGACCCTTTTTCGGGAGCTCCTACAATGAGCAGTTCTTC. Its protein is CASRPFFGSSYNEQFF.

The rearrangement joins TRBV2 to TRBJ2-3, with 7 bases aligning to TRBD2. Germline assignment: CDR1 SNHLY and CDR2 FYNNEI. With 7 bases clipped from V and 4 bases from J, the junction kept 23 bases outside the gene matches. The CDR3 has 19 amino acids. Here the CDR3 reads CASNTRLSGRERPPDTQYF. The CDR3 DNA reads as TGTGCCAGCAACACCAGGCTTTCGGGGCGGGAGCGTCCGCCAGATACGCAGTATTTT.

V usage is TRBV28 and J usage is TRBJ2-1; either TRBD1 or TRBD2 may fit D (5 bases each). Trimming removed 8 bases from V and 3 bases from J, with 8 bases in between. Germline V lookup: CDR1 MDHEN, CDR2 SYDVKM. The CDR3 runs to 12 residues. The DNA of the CDR3 is TGTGCCAGCGGGACCCTCTACAATGAGCAGTTCTTC. Amino acid sequence: CASGTLYNEQFF.

This clonotype was detected many times. The chain recombines TRBV5-1 with TRBJ2-7; weak D call: TRBD1 (6 bases). The CDR3 consists of 14 residues. Germline loops: CDR1 SGHRS, CDR2 YFSETQ. Deletions cut 2 bases from V and 4 bases from J, with 13 bases between. The DNA of the CDR3 is TGCGCCAGCAGCTTAGACAGGTTTGCTTACGAGCAGTACTTC. Residues: CASSLDRFAYEQYF.

This clonotype was picked up a small number of times. V usage is TRBV19 and J usage is TRBJ2-2, with 8 nucleotides matching TRBD2. With 2 bases clipped from V and 3 bases from J, the junction kept 2 bases outside the gene matches. The germline V gene has CDR1 LNHDA and CDR2 SQIVND (reference sequence). CDR3 length: 15 amino acids. The CDR3 protein is CASSITGGYTGELFF. The CDR3 nucleotides read TGTGCCAGTAGTATAACGGGAGGGTACACCGGGGAGCTGTTTTTT.

This rearrangement joins TRBV24-1 to TRBJ2-1, with TRBD2 matching 14 bases. The germline V gene encodes CDR1 KGHDR and CDR2 SFDVKD. There are 16 residues in the CDR3. V lost 4 bases, J lost 9 bases, and 7 bases stayed unmatched. The CDR3 sequence is CATSDRGTSGSPEQFF. The CDR3 DNA reads TGTGCCACCAGTGACCGCGGGACTAGCGGGAGTCCTGAGCAGTTCTTC.

This clonotype has more than one count but fewer than ten. The chain couples TRBV7-8 to TRBJ2-5; 7 nucleotides align to TRBD2. V was clipped by 6 bases and J by 5 bases; unmatched bases: 6. The germline V gene encodes CDR1 SGHVS and CDR2 FQNEAQ. The CDR3 is 13 amino acids. The CDR3 spells CASRGLVGETQYF. The CDR3 nucleotides read TGTGCCAGCAGAGGACTAGTCGGGGAGACCCAGTACTTC.

This clonotype was recorded many times. V gene TRBV3-1 combines with J gene TRBJ1-4; D may be TRBD1 (6 bases). CDR1 LGHDT and CDR2 YNNKEL come from the germline V gene (reference sequence). The CDR3 has 13 amino acids. V lost 5 bases, J lost 5 bases, and 9 bases lay in between. The CDR3 loop reads CASSNGQNEKLFF. DNA for the CDR3: TGTGCCAGCAGCAACGGACAGAATGAAAAACTGTTTTTT.

This clonotype was counted ten times or more. A read error may produce the germline difference seen at one junction end. CDR3: CASSLDRNTEAFF. DNA for the CDR3: TGCGCCAGCAGCTTGGACAGGAACACTGAAGCTTTCTTT. The V gene is TRBV7-7, the J gene TRBJ1-1, with TRBD1 as a possible D gene (6 bases). Per germline, CDR1 SSHAT and CDR2 FNYEAQ (reference sequence). The CDR3 spans 13 residues. The full variable domain, its missing parts supplied by reference TRBV7-7 and TRBJ1-1, is GAGVSQSPRYKVTKRGQDVTLRCDPISSHATLYWYQQALGQGPEFLTYFNYEAQPDKSGLPSDRFSAERPEGSISTLTIQRTEQRDSAMYRCASSLDRNTEAFFGQGTRLTVV.